This record looks at one T cell receptor beta chain sequence and its context. The data were obtained in a study of cytomegalovirus exposure and HLA in healthy donors. This PCR relied on a set of 60 Vbeta primers and 13 Jbeta primers. The repertoire was sequenced with immunoSEQ multiplex PCR; TCRdb's copy has only in-frame clones and lacks some. The sample records 150,000 to 200,000 clones, roughly 82% being singletons. CDR1 and CDR2 from the germline V gene are MDHEN and SYDVKM. This CDR3 region has 14 residues. Trimming pared 1 base from V and 6 bases from J, leaving 12 bases between. The sequence was collected from a woman between 45 and 60 years old in good health and CMV-seronegative. The chain carries TRBV28 and TRBJ2-5; D may be TRBD1 (7 bases). Sequenced: PBMCs. CDR3 DNA: TGTGCCAGCAGTTTATCCCCAGGGGGGAAGACCCAGTACTTC. Translated, it gives CASSLSPGGKTQYF.